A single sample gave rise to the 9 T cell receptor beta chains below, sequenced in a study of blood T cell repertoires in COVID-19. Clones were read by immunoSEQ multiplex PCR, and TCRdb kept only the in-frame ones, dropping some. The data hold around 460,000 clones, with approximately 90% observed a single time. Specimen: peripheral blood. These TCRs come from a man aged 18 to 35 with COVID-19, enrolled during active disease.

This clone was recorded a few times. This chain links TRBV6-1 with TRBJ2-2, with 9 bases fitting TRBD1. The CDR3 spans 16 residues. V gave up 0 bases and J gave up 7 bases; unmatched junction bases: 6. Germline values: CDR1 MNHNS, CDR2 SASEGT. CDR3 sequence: CASSEAMGQGGGELFF. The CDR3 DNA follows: TGTGCCAGCAGTGAAGCTATGGGACAGGGAGGCGGGGAGCTGTTTTTT.

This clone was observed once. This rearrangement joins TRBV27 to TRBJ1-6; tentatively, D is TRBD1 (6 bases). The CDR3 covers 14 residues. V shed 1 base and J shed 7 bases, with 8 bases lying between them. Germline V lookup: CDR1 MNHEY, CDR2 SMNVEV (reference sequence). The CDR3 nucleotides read TGTGCCAGCAGTTTATGGACAGTAAATTCACCCCTCCACTTT. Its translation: CASSLWTVNSPLHF.

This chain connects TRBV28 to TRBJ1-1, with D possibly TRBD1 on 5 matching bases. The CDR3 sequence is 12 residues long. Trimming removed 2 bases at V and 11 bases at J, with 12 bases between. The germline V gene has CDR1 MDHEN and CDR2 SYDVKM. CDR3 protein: CASSLAGEVAFF. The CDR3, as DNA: TGTGCCAGCAGTTTAGCGGGGGAGGTGGCTTTCTTT.

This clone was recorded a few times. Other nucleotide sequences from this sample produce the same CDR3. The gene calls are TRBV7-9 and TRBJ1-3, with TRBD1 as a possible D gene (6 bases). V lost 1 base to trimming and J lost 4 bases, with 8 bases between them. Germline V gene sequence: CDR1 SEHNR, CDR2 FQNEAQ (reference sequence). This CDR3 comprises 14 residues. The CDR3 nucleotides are TGTGCCAGCAGCTTAGGGGGGCTCGGAAACACCATATATTTT. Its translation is CASSLGGLGNTIYF.

The CDR3 is CASSGGSPVREQYF. CDR3 in DNA: TGTGCCAGCAGTGGGGGGTCGCCAGTCCGCGAGCAGTACTTC. The rearrangement uses TRBV6-9 and TRBJ2-7; a weak D match, TRBD2 (6 bases). V lost 5 bases, J lost 6 bases, and 17 bases lay in between. Germline V gene sequence: CDR1 MNHGY, CDR2 SVAAGI. This CDR3 has 14 residues.

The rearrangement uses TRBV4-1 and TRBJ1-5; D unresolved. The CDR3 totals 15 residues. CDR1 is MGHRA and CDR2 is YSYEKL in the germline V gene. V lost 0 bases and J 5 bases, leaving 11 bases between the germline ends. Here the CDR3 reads CASSQERGEYQPQHF. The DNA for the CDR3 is TGCGCCAGCAGCCAAGAACGGGGAGAATATCAGCCCCAGCATTTT.

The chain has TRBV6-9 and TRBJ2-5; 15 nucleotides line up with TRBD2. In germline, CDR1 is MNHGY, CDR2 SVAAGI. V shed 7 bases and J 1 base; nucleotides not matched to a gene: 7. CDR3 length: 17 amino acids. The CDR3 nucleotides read TGTGCCAGCAAGTATGGGACTAGCGGGGGGACCCAAGAGACCCAGTACTTC. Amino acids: CASKYGTSGGTQETQYF.

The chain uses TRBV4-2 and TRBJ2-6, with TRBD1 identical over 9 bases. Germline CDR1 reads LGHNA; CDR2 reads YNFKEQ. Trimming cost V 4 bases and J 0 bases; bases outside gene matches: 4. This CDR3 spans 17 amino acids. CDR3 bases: TGTGCCAGCAGCCCGGGACAGGGAGACTCTGGGGCCAACGTCCTGACTTTC. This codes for CASSPGQGDSGANVLTF.

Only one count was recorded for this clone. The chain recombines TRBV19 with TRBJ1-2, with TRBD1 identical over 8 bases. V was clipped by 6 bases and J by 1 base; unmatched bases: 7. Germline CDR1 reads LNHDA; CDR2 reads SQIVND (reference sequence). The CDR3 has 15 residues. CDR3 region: CASRRDGQGNYGYTF. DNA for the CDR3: TGTGCCAGTAGGAGGGACGGACAGGGTAACTATGGCTACACCTTC.